This TCR beta chain comes out of a study of blood T cell repertoires in COVID-19. Study overall: In each case, the material was cDNA or gDNA derived from T cells, B-cell-depleted T cells, or PBMCs.

The trim removed 7 bases at V and 1 base at J, leaving 5 bases unmatched. The CDR3 runs to 14 residues. The germline gives CDR1 MNHEY, CDR2 SVGAGI. The protocol was immunoSEQ multiplex PCR, while the TCRdb copy is restricted to in-frame clones and leaves out a portion. The sample yields tens of thousands of clones, about nine tenths seen once. Sequencing was done on a sample of peripheral blood. The sequence was obtained from a man between 70 and 80 years old with active or convalescent COVID-19. J is TRBJ1-2 and V is TRBV6-5; 8 bases match TRBD1. CDR3 amino acids: CASKRTGINYGYTF. CDR3 nucleotide sequence: TGTGCCAGCAAGCGGACAGGGATTAACTATGGCTACACCTTC.